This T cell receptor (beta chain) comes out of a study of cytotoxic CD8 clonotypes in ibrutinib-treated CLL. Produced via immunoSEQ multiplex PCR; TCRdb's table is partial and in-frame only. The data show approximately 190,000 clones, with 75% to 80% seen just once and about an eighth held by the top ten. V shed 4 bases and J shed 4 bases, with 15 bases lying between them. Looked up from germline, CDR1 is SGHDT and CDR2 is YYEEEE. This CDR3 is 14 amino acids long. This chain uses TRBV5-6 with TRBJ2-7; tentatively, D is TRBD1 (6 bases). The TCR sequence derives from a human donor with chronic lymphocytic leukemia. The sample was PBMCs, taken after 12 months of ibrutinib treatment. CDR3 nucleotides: TGTGCCAGCAGCAACACCGGGACAAGATACGAGCAGTACTTC. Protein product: CASSNTGTRYEQYF.